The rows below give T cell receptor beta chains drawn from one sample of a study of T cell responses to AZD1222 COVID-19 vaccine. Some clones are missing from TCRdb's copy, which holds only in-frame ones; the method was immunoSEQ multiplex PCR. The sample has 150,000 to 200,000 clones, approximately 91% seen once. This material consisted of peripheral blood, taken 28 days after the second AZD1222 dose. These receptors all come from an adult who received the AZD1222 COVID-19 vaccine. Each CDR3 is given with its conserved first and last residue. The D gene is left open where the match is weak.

CDR3 protein: CASSPLSPGDTEAFF
CDR3 DNA: TGTGCCAGCTCACCACTAAGCCCTGGGGACACTGAAGCTTTCTTT
CDR3 length: 15
V gene: TRBV18
J gene: TRBJ1-1
D gene: -

CDR3 protein: CSVEGKTVYNEQFF
CDR3 DNA: TGCAGCGTTGAAGGAAAGACAGTCTACAATGAGCAGTTCTTC
CDR3 length: 14
V gene: TRBV29-1
J gene: TRBJ2-1
D gene: -

CDR3 protein: CASSPIRGAEAFF
CDR3 DNA: TGTGCCAGCAGCCCGATAAGAGGGGCTGAAGCTTTCTTT
CDR3 length: 13
V gene: TRBV12-3/TRBV12-4
J gene: TRBJ1-1
D gene: -

CDR3 protein: CASSIGWGMNTEAFF
CDR3 DNA: TGTGCCAGTAGTATCGGGTGGGGGATGAACACTGAAGCTTTCTTT
CDR3 length: 15
V gene: TRBV19
J gene: TRBJ1-1
D gene: -

CDR3 protein: CASSWQGDMNTEAFF
CDR3 DNA: TGTGCCAGCAGCTGGCAGGGGGACATGAACACTGAAGCTTTCTTT
CDR3 length: 15
V gene: TRBV7-2
J gene: TRBJ1-1
D gene: TRBD1

CDR3 protein: CASSISSIAKNIQYF
CDR3 DNA: TGTGCCAGTAGTATCTCTTCCATAGCCAAAAACATTCAGTACTTC
CDR3 length: 15
V gene: TRBV19
J gene: TRBJ2-4
D gene: -

CDR3 protein: CASSRGGGHTDTQYF
CDR3 DNA: TGTGCCAGCAGCCGGGGAGGGGGTCACACAGATACGCAGTATTTT
CDR3 length: 15
V gene: TRBV11-2
J gene: TRBJ2-3
D gene: -

CDR3 protein: CASSPRVWYDTEAFF
CDR3 DNA: TGTGCCAGCAGCCCCCGAGTATGGTACGACACTGAAGCTTTCTTT
CDR3 length: 15
V gene: TRBV7-2
J gene: TRBJ1-1
D gene: -

CDR3 protein: CASSVRQEPNYGYTF
CDR3 DNA: TGTGCCAGCAGCGTGAGACAGGAACCAAACTATGGCTACACCTTC
CDR3 length: 15
V gene: TRBV9
J gene: TRBJ1-2
D gene: -

CDR3 protein: CASRGTGNEGGYTF
CDR3 DNA: TGTGCCAGCAGGGGGACAGGGAACGAAGGTGGCTACACCTTC
CDR3 length: 14
V gene: TRBV7-9
J gene: TRBJ1-2
D gene: TRBD1

CDR3 protein: CASSGRGSPLHF
CDR3 DNA: TGTGCCAGCAGCGGACGCGGTTCACCCCTCCACTTT
CDR3 length: 12
V gene: TRBV7-9
J gene: TRBJ1-6
D gene: -

CDR3 protein: CASSQDGNLLGYEQYF
CDR3 DNA: TGTGCCAGCAGCCAAGATGGGAACCTACTAGGCTACGAGCAGTACTTC
CDR3 length: 16
V gene: TRBV3-1/TRBV3-2
J gene: TRBJ2-7
D gene: -

CDR3 protein: CASSEVGLGVYNEQFF
CDR3 DNA: TGTGCCAGCAGTGAGGTAGGATTGGGGGTCTACAATGAGCAGTTCTTC
CDR3 length: 16
V gene: TRBV6-1
J gene: TRBJ2-1
D gene: -

CDR3 protein: CASSLDPAGGLLETQYF
CDR3 DNA: TGTGCCAGCAGCTTAGATCCAGCGGGGGGGCTCTTAGAGACCCAGTACTTC
CDR3 length: 17
V gene: TRBV7-3
J gene: TRBJ2-5
D gene: TRBD2

CDR3 protein: CASSFTGTLDSPLHF
CDR3 DNA: TGTGCCAGCAGTTTCACCGGGACATTGGATTCACCCCTCCACTTT
CDR3 length: 15
V gene: TRBV6-5
J gene: TRBJ1-6
D gene: -

CDR3 protein: CASSIGDRGYQPQHF
CDR3 DNA: TGTGCCAGTAGTATAGGTGACAGGGGGTATCAGCCCCAGCATTTT
CDR3 length: 15
V gene: TRBV19
J gene: TRBJ1-5
D gene: TRBD1

CDR3 protein: CASSLTYYEQFF
CDR3 DNA: TGTGCCAGCAGCTTGACTTACTATGAGCAGTTCTTC
CDR3 length: 12
V gene: TRBV11-2
J gene: TRBJ2-1
D gene: -

CDR3 protein: CASSLVSGSDQPQHF
CDR3 DNA: TGTGCCAGCAGCTTAGTATCAGGCTCGGATCAGCCCCAGCATTTT
CDR3 length: 15
V gene: TRBV7-6
J gene: TRBJ1-5
D gene: -

CDR3 protein: CASSLLSGDTEAFF
CDR3 DNA: TGTGCCAGCAGCTTGTTGTCAGGGGACACTGAAGCTTTCTTT
CDR3 length: 14
V gene: TRBV5-6
J gene: TRBJ1-1
D gene: -

CDR3 protein: CASSIWGTDTQYF
CDR3 DNA: TGTGCCAGTAGTATATGGGGCACAGATACGCAGTATTTT
CDR3 length: 13
V gene: TRBV19
J gene: TRBJ2-3
D gene: -